One and the same sample provided the 30 T cell receptor beta chains below, sequenced in a study of T cells after yellow fever vaccination. TCRdb itself ran the 5' RACE reads through MiXCR, one entry per CDR3 protein. This table has some 150,000 distinct CDR3 sequences, under 8% appearing once. Here the sequenced sample was CD4+ T cells sorted from PBMCs, taken 10 days after the yellow fever booster vaccination. Every receptor here comes from a man aged 30-40 years who received the YFV17D yellow fever vaccine.

This clonotype was seen at least ten times. The genes are TRBV5-5 and TRBJ2-3; D is unclear. The CDR3 is 15 amino acids. CDR1 is SGHKS and CDR2 is YYEKEE in the germline V gene (reference sequence). V shed 4 bases and J shed 5 bases, with 17 bases lying between them. The CDR3 sequence is CASSERSTGKDTQYF. As DNA, the CDR3 is TGTGCCAGCAGCGAGCGATCAACTGGAAAAGATACGCAGTATTTT.

This clonotype was recorded many times. The rearrangement joins TRBV6-5 to TRBJ2-2; TRBD2 might be the D (5 bases). Trimming left V 4 bases short and J 7 bases short, with 13 bases between. CDR1 and CDR2 (germline): MNHEY, SVGAGI. The CDR3 spans 14 residues. The CDR3 DNA follows: TGTGCCAGCAGTTCATACGGGGAAAGCGGGGAGCTGTTTTTT. This translates into CASSSYGESGELFF.

This clonotype was recorded many times. This rearrangement joins TRBV6-6 to TRBJ1-1; unclear D gene. V lost 6 bases to trimming and J lost 6 bases, with 5 bases between them. The CDR3 is 10 amino acids. Germline CDR1 and CDR2: MNHNY and SVGAGI (reference sequence). CDR3 DNA sequence: TGTGCCAGCAGGCGCGCTGAAGCTTTCTTT. Translating gives CASRRAEAFF.

This clonotype has only a few counts. The rearrangement links TRBV24-1 to TRBJ2-2; no firm D call. The germline CDR1 and CDR2 sequences are KGHDR and SFDVKD. The CDR3 runs 12 residues. Trimming took off 2 bases at V and 5 bases at J, with 2 bases between the two ends. The CDR3 is CATSDYTGELFF. In DNA, the CDR3 is TGTGCCACCAGTGATTATACCGGGGAGCTGTTTTTT.

This clonotype was picked up many times. The chain links TRBV7-2 to TRBJ2-1, with unresolved D. The germline V gene encodes CDR1 SGHTA and CDR2 FQGNSA. There are 11 residues in the CDR3. V lost 7 bases to trimming and J lost 8 bases, with 9 bases between them. DNA of the CDR3: TGTGCCAGCACCCCAGGCCATGAGCAGTTCTTC. This translates into CASTPGHEQFF.

In its sample, this clonotype was seen many times. V usage is TRBV12-3 or TRBV12-4 and J usage is TRBJ2-5, with D perhaps matching TRBD2 (6 bases). V was trimmed by 7 bases and J by 8 bases, leaving 14 bases between them. The CDR3 runs to 12 residues. In nucleotides, the CDR3 is TGTGCCAGCAATGAGGGGACTCCCACCCAGTACTTC. Amino acid sequence: CASNEGTPTQYF.

This sequence joins TRBV12-3 or TRBV12-4 and TRBJ2-7, with TRBD2 as a possible D gene (5 bases). V was clipped by 5 bases and J by 3 bases, with 17 bases between them. This CDR3 is 15 amino acids long. The CDR3 DNA sequence: TGTGCCAGCAGTCCGAGCCTAGCTGGCCTCTACGAGCAGTACTTC. Translating gives CASSPSLAGLYEQYF.

This clonotype came up many times. The rearrangement links TRBV12-3 or TRBV12-4 to TRBJ2-3; a possible D gene is TRBD2 (6 bases). The CDR3 has 16 residues. Trimming removed 1 base from V and 5 bases from J, with 16 bases in between. DNA of the CDR3: TGTGCCAGCAGTTTAGATGGCGGGAACCCTCTAGATACGCAGTATTTT. Amino acid sequence: CASSLDGGNPLDTQYF.

This chain links TRBV5-7 with TRBJ2-1; D is perhaps TRBD1 (6 bases). TRBV5-7 is classed as an ORF, of uncertain function. The CDR3 is 11 amino acids. Trimming pared 5 bases from V and 15 bases from J, leaving 15 bases between. In DNA form, the CDR3 reads TGTGCCAGCAGACAGGGTAGTGATCCGTTCTTC. It codes for CASRQGSDPFF.

The sample holds many counts of this clonotype. The chain carries TRBV2 and TRBJ1-6; a possible D gene is TRBD1 (6 bases). CDR1 and CDR2 from the germline V gene are SNHLY and FYNNEI. V dropped 5 bases and J dropped 10 bases, with 12 bases sitting between them. The CDR3 extends over 13 amino acids. This CDR3 is CASSIQGGSPLHF. The CDR3 DNA reads as TGTGCCAGCAGTATACAGGGAGGCTCACCCCTCCACTTT.

This chain connects TRBV30 to TRBJ2-2; 7 bases fit TRBD2. Trimming cost V 0 bases and J 4 bases; bases outside gene matches: 5. The CDR3 is made up of 15 amino acids. Germline lookup yields CDR1 GTSNPN and CDR2 SVGIG (reference sequence). The CDR3 DNA reads as TGTGCCTGGAGTGTAGGCGGGGGTTTCACCGGGGAGCTGTTTTTT. Translated: CAWSVGGGFTGELFF.

This clonotype has a handful of counts. The chain joins TRBV5-4 to TRBJ2-5, with 7 nucleotides matching TRBD1. Trimming at V came to 2 bases and at J to 5 bases, leaving 9 bases not matched to a gene. The CDR3 contains 15 residues. Germline V gives CDR1 SGHNT, CDR2 YYREEE (reference sequence). The DNA of the CDR3 is TGTGCCAGCAGCTTCCTCGGACAGGAGCGGGAGACCCAGTACTTC. Translated: CASSFLGQERETQYF.

This clonotype was counted at least ten times. The chain is built from TRBV10-3 and TRBJ2-7, with TRBD2 matching 10 bases. V lost 2 bases and J lost 3; bases outside the gene matches: 7. The CDR3 totals 16 residues. Looked up from germline, CDR1 is ENHRY and CDR2 is SYGVKD. Written as DNA, the CDR3 is TGTGCCATCAGTGAGAGGGGGTCTAGCGGGAGCTACGAGCAGTACTTC. It encodes CAISERGSSGSYEQYF.

Regarding this clonotype: This may come from a read error, since a much larger clone is one base off. The J gene is TRBJ2-3, the V gene TRBV6-2 or TRBV6-3; weak D call: TRBD2 (6 bases). The ends were cut back, 8 bases at V and 5 bases at J, with 32 bases in the middle. Germline V gives CDR1 MNHEY, CDR2 SVGEGT. This CDR3 spans 19 amino acids. The CDR3 is CASCLASRGLTRVGDTQYF. CDR3 DNA sequence: TGTGCCAGCTGTTTAGCGAGTCGGGGACTCACACGTGTGGGAGATACGCAGTATTTT.

For this clonotype: A read error is possible here, since a much larger clone lies one base away. V and J are TRBV5-5 and TRBJ2-6; D gene uncertain. Trimming took off 4 bases at V and 0 bases at J, with 8 bases between the two ends. Looked up from germline, CDR1 is SGHKS and CDR2 is YYEKEE (reference sequence). This CDR3 has 15 residues. CDR3 coding DNA: TGTGCCAGCAGCGAACAGAGCTCTGGGGCCAACGTCCTGACTTTC. It yields the protein CASSEQSSGANVLTF. The whole variable domain, filled in from reference TRBV5-5 and TRBJ2-6, reads DAGVTQSPTHLIKTRGQQVTLRCSPISGHKSVSWYQQVLGQGPQFIFQYYEKEERGRGNFPDRFSARQFPNYSSELNVNALLLGDSALYLCASSEQSSGANVLTFGAGSRLTVL.

CDR3 amino acids: CASSSTGQGQPQHF. The CDR3 DNA sequence: TGTGCCAGCAGCTCAACGGGACAGGGCCAGCCCCAGCATTTT. The chain employs TRBV5-5 and TRBJ1-5, with 9 bases aligning to TRBD1. With V trimmed by 3 bases and J by 7 bases, 5 bases remained unmatched. Per germline, CDR1 SGHKS and CDR2 YYEKEE (reference sequence). This CDR3 contains 14 residues.

At least ten counts were recorded for this clonotype. This chain uses TRBV12-3 or TRBV12-4 with TRBJ2-7; 7 positions match TRBD2. V shed 5 bases, J shed 3 bases, and the junction held 10 bases outside the gene matches. This CDR3 contains 15 residues. The CDR3 coding sequence is TGTGCCAGCAGTCTCGAAGGCGGGAGTGTCTACGAGCAGTACTTC. Translating it yields CASSLEGGSVYEQYF.

This clonotype was counted many times. J is TRBJ2-3 and V is TRBV20-1; no definite D call. The germline V gene has CDR1 DFQATT and CDR2 SNEGSKA (reference sequence). V was pared by 6 bases and J by 2 bases, with 3 bases between. This CDR3 region has 10 residues. CDR3 sequence: CSAHTDTQYF. In DNA form, the CDR3 reads TGCAGTGCACACACAGATACGCAGTATTTT.

This clonotype was observed at least ten times. V gene TRBV7-9 combines with J gene TRBJ2-1; the D call may be TRBD1 or TRBD2 (5 bases each). Germline V gene data show CDR1 as SEHNR and CDR2 as FQNEAQ (reference sequence). Deletions cut 0 bases from V and 2 bases from J, with 14 bases between. This CDR3 region has 17 residues. CDR3 DNA: TGTGCCAGCAGCTTAGCCCTTACGGGGACCCCCTACAATGAGCAGTTCTTC. Encoded protein: CASSLALTGTPYNEQFF.

This clonotype was picked up many times. The gene calls are TRBV5-1 and TRBJ2-2; no firm D call. V lost 0 bases and J 6 bases, leaving 6 bases between the germline ends. This CDR3 is built from 13 residues. The V gene's germline CDR1 is SGHRS and CDR2 YFSETQ. The CDR3 region is CASSLDPAGELFF. The CDR3 region has the DNA TGCGCCAGCAGCTTGGATCCCGCCGGGGAGCTGTTTTTT.

Comments on this clonotype: This could be a read error, since a much larger clone is one nucleotide away. Without the conserved terminal phenylalanine or tryptophan, this CDR3 likely stems from a read error. Written as DNA, the CDR3 is TGCGCCAGCAGCTTAACTAGCGGGACAGATACGCAGTATCTT. This codes for CASSLTSGTDTQYL. The J gene is TRBJ2-3, the V gene TRBV5-1; 9 bases match TRBD2. J was trimmed by 3 bases and V by 2 bases; bases with no gene match: 1. Germline values: CDR1 SGHRS, CDR2 YFSETQ. This CDR3 region has 14 residues.

This clonotype has at least ten counts. V usage is TRBV5-1 and J usage is TRBJ2-7; 12 bases are a match to TRBD1. The germline CDR1 and CDR2 sequences are SGHRS and YFSETQ. The V and J ends lost 4 bases and 4 bases, in that order; junction bases with no gene match: 6. The CDR3 has 15 residues. The CDR3 bases are TGCGCCAGCAGCGTCGGGACAGGGGGCCAGTACGAGCAGTACTTC. It yields the protein CASSVGTGGQYEQYF.

This clonotype has ten or more counts. This rearrangement joins TRBV12-3 or TRBV12-4 to TRBJ2-7; TRBD1 matches 10 bases. There are 14 residues in the CDR3. V lost 6 bases, J lost 5 bases, and 7 bases stayed unmatched. The DNA for the CDR3 is TGTGCCAGCAGAACTCAGACAGGGGGCAACGAGCAGTACTTC. It yields the protein CASRTQTGGNEQYF.

This clonotype showed up many times. V is TRBV7-3 and J is TRBJ2-3; D might be TRBD2 (5 bases). The V gene's germline CDR1 is SGHTA and CDR2 FQGTGA. The CDR3 is 16 residues long. The germline V and J ends were trimmed by 5 bases and 1 base, with 16 bases remaining between them. The CDR3 region has the DNA TGTGCCAGCAGCCCCGGCCCGGAGCGGCGCACAGATACGCAGTATTTT. This encodes CASSPGPERRTDTQYF.

This clonotype was seen repeatedly, ten times or more. The gene calls are TRBV5-5 and TRBJ2-7; D is possibly TRBD2 (5 bases). The CDR3 is 13 amino acids. CDR1 SGHKS and CDR2 YYEKEE come from the germline V gene (reference sequence). The germline V and J ends were trimmed by 10 bases and 3 bases, with 17 bases remaining between them. The CDR3 spells CAGSRDSYYEQYF. The CDR3 DNA reads TGTGCCGGGTCCCGGGATTCCTACTACGAGCAGTACTTC.

The genes are TRBV7-9 and TRBJ2-5; either TRBD1 or TRBD2 may supply D (5 bases each). Trimming took off 2 bases at V and 2 bases at J, with 15 bases between the two ends. The CDR3 spans 16 residues. CDR1 is SEHNR and CDR2 is FQNEAQ in the germline V gene (reference sequence). The CDR3 region is CASSLRGAVSQETQYF. CDR3 DNA: TGTGCCAGCAGCTTACGAGGGGCAGTGAGTCAAGAGACCCAGTACTTC. Combining the CDR3 with reference TRBV7-9 and TRBJ2-5 gives the whole variable domain DTGVSQNPRHKITKRGQNVTFRCDPISEHNRLYWYRQTLGQGPEFLTYFQNEAQLEKSRLLSDRFSAERPKGSFSTLEIQRTEQGDSAMYLCASSLRGAVSQETQYFGPGTRLLVL.

This clonotype appeared many times. This chain connects TRBV20-1 to TRBJ1-6; D unresolved. The CDR3 contains 13 residues. Between the trimmed V and J ends, which lost 5 bases and 8 bases, there was a span of 13 bases. Germline V gives CDR1 DFQATT, CDR2 SNEGSKA (reference sequence). The chain's CDR3 is CSALLTSDSPLHF. The CDR3 nucleotides are TGCAGTGCTCTACTGACATCGGATTCACCCCTCCACTTT.

This clonotype was seen ten or more times. The rearrangement links TRBV5-5 to TRBJ2-7; the D gene could be TRBD1 or TRBD2 (5 bases each). CDR3 size: 15 residues. Germline values: CDR1 SGHKS, CDR2 YYEKEE (reference sequence). V lost 4 bases and J 3 bases, leaving 17 bases between the germline ends. The CDR3, as DNA: TGTGCCAGCAGCAGGGGACGGATGACCGACTACGAGCAGTACTTC. Its protein product is CASSRGRMTDYEQYF.

This chain uses TRBV6-5 with TRBJ1-3; D call uncertain. Germline lookup yields CDR1 MNHEY and CDR2 SVGAGI. The CDR3 sequence is 11 residues long. V lost 7 bases and J 6 bases, leaving 7 bases between the germline ends. CDR3 in DNA: TGTGCCAGCACTTCTCTAAACACCATATATTTT. Encoded protein: CASTSLNTIYF.

This clonotype has a count of ten or more. The chain is built from TRBV5-1 and TRBJ2-3, with 7 positions matching TRBD1. The CDR3 is 16 residues long. Germline V lookup: CDR1 SGHRS, CDR2 YFSETQ. Germline trimming cut 4 bases from V and 1 base from J; bases unmatched to any gene: 9. The CDR3 DNA reads TGCGCCAGCAGCATCTCCGGGACAGTTGGCACAGATACGCAGTATTTT. This translates into CASSISGTVGTDTQYF.